Listed below are T cell receptor beta chains from one sample, sequenced in a study of blood T cell repertoires in COVID-19. The table came from immunoSEQ multiplex PCR; TCRdb's copy has only in-frame clones and leaves some out. This table holds more than 200,000 clones, about nine tenths found once. Sequencing input: peripheral blood. The source is a woman younger than 45 with COVID-19, enrolled during active disease. Each CDR3 is given with its conserved first and last residue. Each record gives: clone size, CDR3 length, V gene, J gene, D gene, CDR3 DNA, CDR3 protein. A D gene is named only where the DNA matches it firmly. Size values are once, few and many counts, or a class for expanded clones, and some rows have none.

-	17	TRBV15	TRBJ2-3	TRBD1	TGTGCCACCAGCGTTGGGGACAGGGGGCTCGGCACAGATACGCAGTATTTT	CATSVGDRGLGTDTQYF
-	12	TRBV5-1	TRBJ1-2	-	TGCGCCAGCAGGCTCGGTAACTATGGCTACACCTTC	CASRLGNYGYTF
-	15	TRBV2	TRBJ1-2	TRBD1	TGTGCCAGCAGTGTAGAAGAGACAGGGTACTATGGCTACACCTTC	CASSVEETGYYGYTF
-	15	TRBV4-3	TRBJ1-4	-	TGCGCCAGCAGCCCGAAGGGGCTAGCTAATGAAAAACTGTTTTTT	CASSPKGLANEKLFF
few	15	TRBV4-2	TRBJ2-7	-	TGTGCCAGCAGCCAAGCCGTTTCCTTTAGCTACGAGCAGTACTTC	CASSQAVSFSYEQYF
-	16	TRBV19	TRBJ2-1	TRBD2	TGTGCCAGTAGTTTAACTAGCGCACACTCCTACAATGAGCAGTTCTTC	CASSLTSAHSYNEQFF
-	15	TRBV6-5	TRBJ2-3	TRBD2	TGTGCCAGCAGTCGAGCGGGGGGGCGTCTAGATACGCAGTATTTT	CASSRAGGRLDTQYF
-	15	TRBV6-5	TRBJ1-2	TRBD1	TGTGCCAGCAGCACCGGGACAGGGGGCGACTATGGCTACACCTTC	CASSTGTGGDYGYTF
-	16	TRBV5-1	TRBJ2-2	-	TGCGCCAGCAGCTTGGGGTCAGCGGCGAACACCGGGGAGCTGTTTTTT	CASSLGSAANTGELFF
once	15	TRBV13	TRBJ2-7	TRBD2	TGTGCCAGCAGCTGGGAGACTAGCGGAGATTACGAGCAGTACTTC	CASSWETSGDYEQYF
few	15	TRBV11-2	TRBJ2-7	TRBD2	TGTGCCAGCAGCTTAGGGGGGGGGTTACCCTACGAGCAGTACTTC	CASSLGGGLPYEQYF
-	17	TRBV28	TRBJ1-6	-	TGTGCCAGCAGTTTCCTAGGAGGAAACTCCTATAATTCACCCCTCCACTTT	CASSFLGGNSYNSPLHF
few	15	TRBV2	TRBJ1-3	-	TGTGCCAGCAGCCCGGATGAGGGGGAGGGAAACACCATATATTTT	CASSPDEGEGNTIYF
-	18	TRBV7-9	TRBJ2-3	-	TGTGCCAGCAGCTCCCTCCGTTCGGCGGGCACTAGCACAGATACGCAGTATTTT	CASSSLRSAGTSTDTQYF
-	14	TRBV19	TRBJ2-3	TRBD2	TGTGCCAGTAGTATGCGGGAGGGTGCAGATACGCAGTATTTT	CASSMREGADTQYF
once	13	TRBV7-2	TRBJ1-1	-	TGTGCCAGCAGCGTTTACAGGAACACTGAAGCTTTCTTT	CASSVYRNTEAFF
-	16	TRBV19	TRBJ1-5	TRBD1	TGTGCCAGTAGTATAAGTGTGACAGGGGGATGGCAGCCCCAGCATTTT	CASSISVTGGWQPQHF
-	14	TRBV3-1/TRBV3-2	TRBJ2-5	-	TGTGCCAGCAGCCAAGATCCATTTCAAGAGACCCAGTACTTC	CASSQDPFQETQYF
-	13	TRBV4-3	TRBJ1-3	-	TGCGCCAGCAGCCAAGATCTGTTATACACCATATATTTT	CASSQDLLYTIYF
-	15	TRBV9	TRBJ1-3	-	TGTGCCAGCAGCTTCCAACAGGGTTACGGAAACACCATATATTTT	CASSFQQGYGNTIYF
few	14	TRBV3-1/TRBV3-2	TRBJ2-1	-	TGTGCCAGCAGCCAAAGCGACTCCTACAATGAGCAGTTCTTC	CASSQSDSYNEQFF
-	16	TRBV6-2/TRBV6-3	TRBJ1-5	TRBD1	TGTGCCAGCAGTTACAGGGACAGCAATAGCAATCAGCCCCAGCATTTT	CASSYRDSNSNQPQHF
-	15	TRBV19	TRBJ2-3	TRBD2	TGTGCCAGTAGTACAACTAGCGCCCCCACAGATACGCAGTATTTT	CASSTTSAPTDTQYF
-	16	TRBV11-2	TRBJ2-7	TRBD1	TGTGCCAGCAGCGCCACCGGGACAGGGGCCATCTACGAGCAGTACTTC	CASSATGTGAIYEQYF
-	16	TRBV5-6	TRBJ2-1	-	TGTGCCAGCAGCTTGGATCGGGCAGGGGTCTACAATGAGCAGTTCTTC	CASSLDRAGVYNEQFF
-	15	TRBV6-5	TRBJ2-1	TRBD2	TGTGCCAGCAGTCGGGGGGGCTACTCCTACAATGAGCAGTTCTTC	CASSRGGYSYNEQFF
-	13	TRBV9	TRBJ2-5	-	TGTGCCAGCAGCGCGCCCGGGATGGAGACCCAGTACTTC	CASSAPGMETQYF
-	12	TRBV2	TRBJ1-6	-	TGTGCCAGCAGCTTTAATAATTCACCCCTCCACTTT	CASSFNNSPLHF
-	15	TRBV9	TRBJ2-2	-	TGTGCCAGCAGCACCGGGACTCTTAACACCGGGGAGCTGTTTTTT	CASSTGTLNTGELFF
-	14	TRBV7-2	TRBJ2-3	-	TGTGCCAGCAGCTCGGGACTTAGCACAGATACGCAGTATTTT	CASSSGLSTDTQYF
-	13	TRBV29-1	TRBJ1-1	TRBD1	TGCAGCGTGGACAGGGTTTCGGCCACTGAAGCTTTCTTT	CSVDRVSATEAFF
-	15	TRBV4-1	TRBJ1-2	-	TGCGCCAGCAGCCGATCCGGGGGGGGCGCGGGTGGCTACACCTTC	CASSRSGGGAGGYTF
-	14	TRBV23-1	TRBJ2-5	TRBD1	TGCGCCAGCAGTCCCGCGGGACAGGGAGAGACCCAGTACTTC	CASSPAGQGETQYF
-	16	TRBV11-2	TRBJ2-5	-	TGTGCCAGCAGCCGAGGCAGCAGAAAAGGTGGGGAGACCCAGTACTTC	CASSRGSRKGGETQYF
-	16	TRBV2	TRBJ2-7	-	TGTGCCAGCACCGAAGAGGGGGGGGCGCGATCCTACGAGCAGTACTTC	CASTEEGGARSYEQYF
-	16	TRBV5-4	TRBJ1-3	-	TGTGCCAGCAGCTTGGGCGGGACGGTAACTGGAAACACCATATATTTT	CASSLGGTVTGNTIYF
-	15	TRBV19	TRBJ2-3	TRBD1	TGTGCCAGTAGTCGGAGACAGGGAAGCACAGATACGCAGTATTTT	CASSRRQGSTDTQYF
-	15	TRBV10-3	TRBJ2-2	TRBD2	TGTGCCATCAGCGGGACTAGCGGAGCCACCGGGGAGCTGTTTTTT	CAISGTSGATGELFF
-	15	TRBV3-1/TRBV3-2	TRBJ2-1	-	TGTGCCAGCAGCCGGGGGCGGGGGACCCACAATGAGCAGTTCTTC	CASSRGRGTHNEQFF
-	16	TRBV7-6	TRBJ1-5	-	TGTGCCAGCAGCTTAGGAGGGACAAACCGCAATCAGCCCCAGCATTTT	CASSLGGTNRNQPQHF
-	13	TRBV6-5	TRBJ1-2	TRBD1	TGTGCCAGCAGGGCGACAGGGGACTATGGCTACACCTTC	CASRATGDYGYTF
-	15	TRBV19	TRBJ1-2	TRBD1	TGTGCCAGTAGTAGCACCGGGACAGGGACCTATGGCTACACCTTC	CASSSTGTGTYGYTF
-	16	TRBV6-2/TRBV6-3	TRBJ2-5	TRBD2	TGTGCCAGCAGTGGGGGAAGACTAGCGGGGTTTGAGACCCAGTACTTC	CASSGGRLAGFETQYF
-	14	TRBV6-5	TRBJ1-1	TRBD1	TGTGCCAGCAGTTACAGGGGGCGAAACACTGAAGCTTTCTTT	CASSYRGRNTEAFF
-	13	TRBV7-8	TRBJ1-2	-	TGTGCCAGCAGCTCCTCGGGGGGGCGCGGCTACACCTTC	CASSSSGGRGYTF
-	16	TRBV19	TRBJ1-5	-	TGTGCCAGTAGTACCCGGGTGGGGGGGAACAATCAGCCCCAGCATTTT	CASSTRVGGNNQPQHF
once	19	TRBV19	TRBJ1-1	TRBD1	TGTGCCAGTAGTATAGACTTCGACAGGGGGGGACGGATGAACACTGAAGCTTTCTTT	CASSIDFDRGGRMNTEAFF
-	15	TRBV5-4	TRBJ2-7	TRBD2	TGTGCCAGCAGCTCTAGCGGGGGGTGGAGAAACGAGCAGTACTTC	CASSSSGGWRNEQYF